These 12 T cell receptor beta chains were all obtained from the same sample, sequenced in a study of blood T cell repertoires in COVID-19. Clones were sequenced by immunoSEQ multiplex PCR, and TCRdb holds only the in-frame ones, with some missing. The sample includes 100,000 to 150,000 clones, 81% of them seen just once. What was sequenced was peripheral blood. These receptors originate from a man aged 25 to 40 with COVID-19, enrolled during active disease.

For this clone: Other DNA sequences in the sample encode the same CDR3. The genes are TRBV5-6 and TRBJ2-4, with D maybe TRBD1 (5 bases). Per the germline V gene, CDR1 is SGHDT and CDR2 is YYEEEE. V was pared by 0 bases and J by 0 bases, with 7 bases between. This CDR3 region has 15 residues. Here the CDR3 DNA reads TGTGCCAGCAGCTTGGGACAGATAGCCAAAAACATTCAGTACTTC. It encodes CASSLGQIAKNIQYF.

This clone occurred a few times. CDR3: CASSFGQGSHGQYF. The CDR3 nucleotides read TGCGCCAGCAGCTTTGGACAGGGGAGCCACGGACAGTACTTC. The chain couples TRBV5-1 to TRBJ2-7; 9 bases fit TRBD1. The CDR3 is 14 residues long. Looked up from germline, CDR1 is SGHRS and CDR2 is YFSETQ. Unmatched junction bases numbered 10, after V lost 2 bases and J lost 10 bases.

V usage is TRBV24-1 and J usage is TRBJ2-5; D may be TRBD1 (6 bases). Germline values: CDR1 KGHDR, CDR2 SFDVKD. V lost 2 bases and J 5 bases, leaving 11 bases between the germline ends. The CDR3 is 14 residues long. The CDR3 DNA is TGTGCCACCAGTGATTCGGGGACAATCGAGACCCAGTACTTC. Its translation is CATSDSGTIETQYF.

This clone was observed a few times. CDR3 DNA sequence: TGTGCCATCAGGGGACAGGGATTCAGTTCTAGCACAGATACGCAGTATTTT. As protein: CAIRGQGFSSSTDTQYF. The chain carries TRBV10-3 and TRBJ2-3, with 9 bases matching TRBD1. V lost 6 bases and J lost 0; bases outside the gene matches: 10. CDR3 length equals 17 residues. Germline values: CDR1 ENHRY, CDR2 SYGVKD.

The count of this clone is one. The chain carries TRBV28 and TRBJ1-5, with D unresolved. V lost 3 bases and J lost 3, with 15 bases in between. CDR1 is MDHEN, CDR2 SYDVKM, per germline. The CDR3 contains 16 residues. The CDR3 DNA reads TGTGCCAGCAGTTTTCAGGAGGCTGGTGTCAATCAGCCCCAGCATTTT. It encodes CASSFQEAGVNQPQHF.

The CDR3 protein is CASSEKSRARLDLDEKLFF. The CDR3 DNA reads as TGTGCCAGCAGTGAAAAGAGTCGGGCGCGCCTGGACTTGGATGAAAAACTGTTTTTT. The rearrangement joins TRBV6-1 to TRBJ1-4, with no clear D. The germline CDR1 and CDR2 sequences are MNHNS and SASEGT. V lost 2 bases and J lost 6, with 25 bases in between. The CDR3 is 19 amino acids.

The chain has TRBV11-2 and TRBJ2-1; D ambiguous. Deletions cut 6 bases from V and 3 bases from J, with 9 bases between. CDR1 is SGHAT, CDR2 FQNNGV, per germline. The CDR3 loop spans 13 amino acids. The CDR3 DNA sequence: TGTGCCAGCAGTCCCCGACTCTACAATGAGCAGTTCTTC. Protein product: CASSPRLYNEQFF.

The genes are TRBV11-3 and TRBJ1-1; D is ambiguous. Germline CDR1 is SGHNT and CDR2 is YENEEA. The germline V and J ends were trimmed by 5 bases and 8 bases, with 18 bases remaining between them. The CDR3 consists of 14 residues. This chain's CDR3 is CASSPTDGIMEAFF. The CDR3 DNA sequence: TGTGCCAGCAGCCCGACGGACGGGATCATGGAAGCTTTCTTT.

This rearrangement joins TRBV5-1 to TRBJ1-2, with 8 bases identical to TRBD1. CDR1 and CDR2 (germline): SGHRS, YFSETQ. V was pared by 3 bases and J by 3 bases, with 1 base of the junction left unmatched. The CDR3 totals 13 residues. The CDR3 region has the DNA TGCGCCAGCAGCTCGACAGGGGACTATGGCTACACCTTC. Amino acids: CASSSTGDYGYTF.

The chain employs TRBV6-5 and TRBJ2-7; 8 bases align to TRBD2. V shed 9 bases, J shed 2 bases, and the junction held 6 bases outside the gene matches. This CDR3 has 13 residues. Germline CDR1 is MNHEY and CDR2 is SVGAGI. CDR3 sequence: CASTGGLTYEQYF. In DNA form, the CDR3 reads TGTGCCAGTACGGGGGGGTTAACCTACGAGCAGTACTTC.

This sequence joins TRBV30 and TRBJ1-4; D is uncertain. V was trimmed by 0 bases and J by 2 bases, leaving 10 bases between them. The CDR3 has 15 residues. The germline V gene has CDR1 GTSNPN and CDR2 SVGIG (reference sequence). The CDR3: CAWSVWEVTNEKLFF. The CDR3 DNA follows: TGTGCCTGGAGTGTGTGGGAGGTCACTAATGAAAAACTGTTTTTT.

This chain uses TRBV6-2 or TRBV6-3 with TRBJ2-5; 7 bases fit TRBD1. Per the germline V gene, CDR1 is MNHEY and CDR2 is SVGEGT. This CDR3 spans 16 amino acids. V lost 0 bases to trimming and J lost 3 bases; unmatched junction nucleotides: 7. The CDR3 loop reads CASSYSVTGTEETQYF. For the CDR3, the DNA is TGTGCCAGCAGTTACTCGGTAACCGGGACAGAAGAGACCCAGTACTTC.